Shown below are 30 T cell receptor beta chains from a single sample sequenced in a study of human thymus T cells. Generated by immunoSEQ multiplex PCR, the TCRdb table keeps only in-frame clones and is missing some. The sample records some 130,000 clones, around 94% being singletons. Thymus pieces cut out during corrective heart surgery were the tissue that was used. Specimen: thymus tissue. These receptors originate from a boy less than two years old with a congenital heart defect but otherwise immunologically healthy.

The chain carries TRBV5-1 and TRBJ2-3, with a possible D match to TRBD2 (5 bases). The germline V gene has CDR1 SGHRS and CDR2 YFSETQ. This CDR3 is 16 amino acids long. V shed 1 base and J shed 5 bases, with 17 bases lying between them. This chain's CDR3 is CASSLRGPGKRDTQYF. CDR3 bases: TGCGCCAGCAGCTTGAGAGGGCCGGGGAAACGAGATACGCAGTATTTT. The whole variable domain, filled in from reference TRBV5-1 and TRBJ2-3, reads KAGVTQTPRYLIKTRGQQVTLSCSPISGHRSVSWYQQTPGQGLQFLFEYFSETQRNKGNFPGRFSGRQFSNSRSEMNVSTLELGDSALYLCASSLRGPGKRDTQYFGPGTRLTVL.

V usage is TRBV5-1 and J usage is TRBJ1-1; D unresolved. V lost 4 bases and J lost 3, with 16 bases in between. Per germline, CDR1 SGHRS and CDR2 YFSETQ. The CDR3 runs to 15 residues. The CDR3 DNA reads as TGCGCCAGCAGCCACTACGACCCTTGGGACACTGAAGCTTTCTTT. It encodes CASSHYDPWDTEAFF.

The chain joins TRBV15 to TRBJ1-3, with D possibly matching TRBD1 (5 bases). This CDR3 is 18 amino acids long. Germline loops: CDR1 LNHNV, CDR2 YYDKDF (reference sequence). Trimming removed 1 base at V and 2 bases at J, with 18 bases between. The CDR3 loop reads CATSRGSYQGEAGNTIYF. The CDR3 DNA follows: TGTGCCACCAGCAGAGGGTCATACCAGGGAGAGGCTGGAAACACCATATATTTT.

The gene calls are TRBV7-2 and TRBJ1-1; D may be TRBD1 (5 bases). This CDR3 is 18 amino acids long. The V end was cut by 0 bases, the J end by 3 bases, with 20 bases between. Germline lookup yields CDR1 SGHTA and CDR2 FQGNSA. The CDR3 coding sequence is TGTGCCAGCAGCTTAGCATCCGGGGAAGGTCTCAGGGACACTGAAGCTTTCTTT. Protein sequence: CASSLASGEGLRDTEAFF.

The chain is built from TRBV29-1 and TRBJ1-2; D remains unclear. This CDR3 is 9 amino acids long. V lost 3 bases, J lost 7 bases, and 3 bases lay in between. The germline gives CDR1 SQVTM, CDR2 ANQGSEA. CDR3 residues: CSVDFGYTF. The CDR3 DNA sequence: TGCAGCGTTGATTTTGGCTACACCTTC.

This chain uses TRBV5-1 with TRBJ1-4; D not resolved. The V end lost 1 base, the J end lost 4 bases, and 5 bases lay between the germline ends. The CDR3 runs to 13 residues. The germline V gene encodes CDR1 SGHRS and CDR2 YFSETQ. DNA of the CDR3: TGCGCCAGCAGCTTGTCGAATAATGAAAAACTGTTTTTT. It yields the protein CASSLSNNEKLFF. The full variable domain, in which reference TRBV5-1 and TRBJ1-4 provide the parts outside the CDR3, is KAGVTQTPRYLIKTRGQQVTLSCSPISGHRSVSWYQQTPGQGLQFLFEYFSETQRNKGNFPGRFSGRQFSNSRSEMNVSTLELGDSALYLCASSLSNNEKLFFGSGTQLSVL.

The V and J genes are TRBV10-2 and TRBJ2-7, with 8 positions matching TRBD1. Germline trimming cut 2 bases from V and 7 bases from J; bases unmatched to any gene: 7. The CDR3 consists of 14 residues. Per the germline V gene, CDR1 is WSHSY and CDR2 is SAAADI. The CDR3 coding sequence is TGCGCCAGCAGTGAGCTTGACAGGGGAAGGGAGCAGTACTTC. It specifies CASSELDRGREQYF.

The chain is built from TRBV9 and TRBJ1-6, with TRBD1 identical over 10 bases. The CDR3 is 14 amino acids. Germline lookup yields CDR1 SGDLS and CDR2 YYNGEE. With V trimmed by 0 bases and J by 11 bases, 2 bases remained unmatched. The CDR3 DNA sequence: TGTGCCAGCAGCGTAGAGGGACAGGGGCCACCCCTCCACTTT. Amino acid sequence: CASSVEGQGPPLHF.

The sample holds a few counts of this clone. The V and J genes are TRBV4-1 and TRBJ1-2; D uncertain. This CDR3 has 15 amino acids. The V and J ends lost 0 bases and 4 bases respectively, with 12 bases between them. Germline V gives CDR1 MGHRA, CDR2 YSYEKL. This chain's CDR3 is CASSQDRRRRYGYTF. The DNA of the CDR3 is TGCGCCAGCAGCCAAGATCGTAGGCGGCGCTATGGCTACACCTTC.

The rearrangement joins TRBV28 to TRBJ2-1; 15 positions match TRBD2. The CDR3 has 18 residues. Germline V gene sequence: CDR1 MDHEN, CDR2 SYDVKM. Losses at the gene ends were 6 bases for V and 8 bases for J; bases not matched to a gene: 14. The CDR3 here is CASRTGLAGGQKTDEQFF. Written as DNA, the CDR3 is TGTGCCAGCAGGACCGGACTAGCGGGGGGGCAGAAGACGGATGAGCAGTTCTTC.

V gene TRBV15 combines with J gene TRBJ1-1, with unresolved D. Looked up from germline, CDR1 is LNHNV and CDR2 is YYDKDF (reference sequence). V lost 0 bases and J 1 base, leaving 12 bases between the germline ends. The CDR3 is 16 residues long. Here the CDR3 DNA reads TGTGCCACCAGCAGAGACGGATCAGTCGGGAACACTGAAGCTTTCTTT. The encoded protein is CATSRDGSVGNTEAFF.

CDR3: CASSQDGTGTSSYNEQFF. The DNA of the CDR3 is TGCGCCAGCAGCCAAGATGGGACCGGGACTAGCTCCTACAATGAGCAGTTCTTC. The chain recombines TRBV4-3 with TRBJ2-1; 8 nucleotides line up with TRBD2. V shed 0 bases and J 0 bases; nucleotides not matched to a gene: 7. Germline CDR1 is LGHNA and CDR2 is YSLEER. The CDR3 contains 18 residues.

This clone occurred once. The rearrangement uses TRBV30 and TRBJ2-5; D is unclear. The CDR3 has 10 residues. Deletions cut 2 bases from V and 5 bases from J, with 3 bases between. Germline-derived CDR1 and CDR2 are GTSNPN and SVGIG (reference sequence). The CDR3 DNA is TGTGCCTGGAGTAGGGAGACCCAGTACTTC. Its protein is CAWSRETQYF.

The chain employs TRBV27 and TRBJ2-1, with 12 nucleotides matching TRBD2. CDR3 length: 21 amino acids. Per the germline V gene, CDR1 is MNHEY and CDR2 is SMNVEV (reference sequence). After removal of 0 bases from V and 4 bases from J, the junction contained 16 bases not matched to a gene. The CDR3 reads CASSLSGPASGGAWGYNEQFF. CDR3 nucleotides: TGTGCCAGCAGTTTATCGGGACCCGCTAGCGGGGGGGCCTGGGGGTACAATGAGCAGTTCTTC.

This clone was seen more than once but under ten times. This rearrangement joins TRBV5-1 to TRBJ1-1, with D uncertain. The V and J ends lost 4 bases and 1 base respectively, with 11 bases between them. This CDR3 is built from 14 residues. The germline V gene has CDR1 SGHRS and CDR2 YFSETQ. The CDR3 region is CASSPGRTNTEAFF. In nucleotides, the CDR3 is TGCGCCAGCAGCCCTGGACGGACGAACACTGAAGCTTTCTTT.

This chain connects TRBV2 to TRBJ1-1; a weak D match, TRBD1 (6 bases). Trimming took off 8 bases at V and 1 base at J, with 14 bases between the two ends. Germline V CDR1 and CDR2: SNHLY, FYNNEI. The CDR3 covers 14 residues. CDR3 DNA sequence: TGTGCCAGCTCCCCGGGGACACCGAACACTGAAGCTTTCTTT. It encodes CASSPGTPNTEAFF.

The chain has TRBV4-3 and TRBJ2-5; D unresolved. The CDR3 extends over 14 amino acids. Germline V gene data show CDR1 as LGHNA and CDR2 as YSLEER. V was shortened by 0 bases and J by 2 bases, with 7 bases between the two germline ends. CDR3 DNA: TGCGCCAGCAGCCAAGAAGGGCAGCAAGAGACCCAGTACTTC. Amino acids: CASSQEGQQETQYF.

This clone was seen once. The chain carries TRBV10-3 and TRBJ2-7; D remains ambiguous. Germline V gene sequence: CDR1 ENHRY, CDR2 SYGVKD. V was cut by 2 bases and J by 5 bases, with 16 bases left in between. The length of the CDR3 is 15 residues. The CDR3 is CAISEVQPFGHEQYF. The CDR3 DNA is TGTGCCATCAGTGAGGTACAGCCCTTTGGACACGAGCAGTACTTC.

The V and J genes are TRBV2 and TRBJ2-1; D might be TRBD2 (5 bases). There are 14 residues in the CDR3. Deletions cut 8 bases from V and 7 bases from J, with 18 bases between. Germline values: CDR1 SNHLY, CDR2 FYNNEI. CDR3 DNA sequence: TGTGCCAGCTGCGACCTACGGACGGGGAATGAGCAGTTCTTC. Encoded protein: CASCDLRTGNEQFF.

The rearrangement uses TRBV9 and TRBJ2-7; D remains ambiguous. The V and J ends lost 1 base and 3 bases respectively, with 14 bases between them. In germline, CDR1 is SGDLS, CDR2 YYNGEE. The CDR3 loop spans 15 amino acids. The CDR3 DNA reads as TGTGCCAGCAGCGTACGCGAGATCCCCGGCTACGAGCAGTACTTC. Amino acid sequence: CASSVREIPGYEQYF.

Here the CDR3 reads CAWSGTGSPLHF. CDR3 coding DNA: TGTGCCTGGTCCGGGACAGGTTCACCCCTCCACTTT. The V gene is TRBV30, the J gene TRBJ1-6; TRBD1 matches 8 bases. The CDR3 loop spans 12 amino acids. The germline gives CDR1 GTSNPN, CDR2 SVGIG (reference sequence). V trimming: 5 bases; J trimming: 9 bases; junction bases outside the gene matches: 3.

V is TRBV5-5 and J is TRBJ2-7; the D is unclear. Between the trimmed V and J ends, which lost 0 bases and 7 bases, there was a span of 11 bases. Germline assignment: CDR1 SGHKS and CDR2 YYEKEE (reference sequence). The CDR3 loop spans 13 amino acids. The CDR3 DNA reads as TGTGCCAGCAGCTTGGCGCAGCAGTGGGAGCAGTACTTC. Protein: CASSLAQQWEQYF.

The chain recombines TRBV5-6 with TRBJ2-1, with 10 bases fitting TRBD2. The V gene end was trimmed by 1 base and the J gene end by 5 bases; junction bases not matched to a gene: 9. There are 17 residues in the CDR3. Germline V gene sequence: CDR1 SGHDT, CDR2 YYEEEE. The chain's CDR3 is CASSLFVQLAGDNEQFF. The CDR3, as DNA: TGTGCCAGCAGCTTGTTCGTCCAGCTAGCGGGGGACAATGAGCAGTTCTTC.

The chain is built from TRBV5-6 and TRBJ2-3, with D unresolved. The CDR3 has 12 amino acids. CDR1 is SGHDT and CDR2 is YYEEEE in the germline V gene. The germline V and J ends were trimmed by 5 bases and 5 bases, with 9 bases remaining between them. CDR3 sequence (DNA): TGTGCCAGCAGTTATGACGGAGATACGCAGTATTTT. It codes for CASSYDGDTQYF.

The chain carries TRBV28 and TRBJ2-3, with D tentatively TRBD1 or TRBD2 (6 bases each). The germline V gene encodes CDR1 MDHEN and CDR2 SYDVKM. V was shortened by 5 bases and J by 4 bases, with 19 bases between the two germline ends. CDR3 size: 16 residues. The CDR3 reads CASSPGGQWLSDTQYF. CDR3 in DNA: TGTGCCAGCAGTCCCGGGGGCCAATGGCTTTCAGATACGCAGTATTTT.

The chain couples TRBV27 to TRBJ2-4; D is undetermined. The length of the CDR3 is 13 residues. The germline V gene encodes CDR1 MNHEY and CDR2 SMNVEV (reference sequence). V was pared by 6 bases and J by 5 bases, with 11 bases between. CDR3 amino acids: CASRVGPQNIQYF. CDR3 DNA sequence: TGTGCCAGCAGGGTGGGTCCTCAAAACATTCAGTACTTC.

The chain couples TRBV2 to TRBJ2-1; tentatively, D is TRBD1 (5 bases). V lost 8 bases, J lost 7 bases, and 18 bases lay in between. Germline V gene lookup returns CDR1 SNHLY and CDR2 FYNNEI. CDR3 size: 14 residues. CDR3 loop: CASLMGRRGNEQFF. The DNA for the CDR3 is TGTGCCAGCCTGATGGGTCGAAGGGGTAATGAGCAGTTCTTC.

V and J are TRBV4-2 and TRBJ2-5; 7 bases agree with TRBD2. This CDR3 comprises 16 residues. CDR1 is LGHNA, CDR2 YNFKEQ, per germline. With V trimmed by 1 base and J by 3 bases, 8 bases remained unmatched. The CDR3 protein is CASSQGPGGLEETQYF. Here the CDR3 DNA reads TGTGCCAGCAGCCAAGGCCCGGGGGGATTAGAAGAGACCCAGTACTTC.

V gene TRBV5-4 combines with J gene TRBJ1-5, with 9 bases matching TRBD1. Germline V CDR1 and CDR2: SGHNT, YYREEE (reference sequence). V lost 7 bases to trimming and J lost 5 bases; unmatched junction nucleotides: 10. The CDR3 covers 15 residues. As DNA, the CDR3 is TGTGCCAGCTGGACAGGGGTCTATTTCGATCAGCCCCAGCATTTT. This gives the protein CASWTGVYFDQPQHF. The full variable domain, in which reference TRBV5-4 and TRBJ1-5 provide the parts outside the CDR3, is ETGVTQSPTHLIKTRGQQVTLRCSSQSGHNTVSWYQQALGQGPQFIFQYYREEENGRGNFPPRFSGLQFPNYSSELNVNALELDDSALYLCASWTGVYFDQPQHFGDGTRLSIL.

V and J are TRBV6-1 and TRBJ2-7; the match to TRBD1 covers 9 bases. The CDR3 is 15 residues long. Germline loops: CDR1 MNHNS, CDR2 SASEGT. V lost 7 bases, J lost 2 bases, and 9 bases stayed unmatched. The CDR3 protein is CASTPGQGRTYEQYF. The CDR3 DNA follows: TGTGCCAGCACCCCCGGACAGGGGCGGACCTACGAGCAGTACTTC.